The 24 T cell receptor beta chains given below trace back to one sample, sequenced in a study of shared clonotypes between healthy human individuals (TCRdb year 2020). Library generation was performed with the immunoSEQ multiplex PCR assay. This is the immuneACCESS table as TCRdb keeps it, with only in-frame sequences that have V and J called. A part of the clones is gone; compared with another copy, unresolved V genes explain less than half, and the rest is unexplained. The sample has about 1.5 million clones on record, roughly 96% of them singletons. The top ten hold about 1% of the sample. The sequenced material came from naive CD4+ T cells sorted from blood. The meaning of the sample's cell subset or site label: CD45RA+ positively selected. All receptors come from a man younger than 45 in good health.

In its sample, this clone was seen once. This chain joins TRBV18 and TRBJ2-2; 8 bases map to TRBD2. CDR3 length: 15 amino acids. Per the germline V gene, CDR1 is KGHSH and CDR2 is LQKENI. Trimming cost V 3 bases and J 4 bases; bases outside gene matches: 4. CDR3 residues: CASSPPSGPTGELFF. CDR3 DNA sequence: TGTGCCAGCTCACCCCCTAGCGGGCCCACCGGGGAGCTGTTTTTT.

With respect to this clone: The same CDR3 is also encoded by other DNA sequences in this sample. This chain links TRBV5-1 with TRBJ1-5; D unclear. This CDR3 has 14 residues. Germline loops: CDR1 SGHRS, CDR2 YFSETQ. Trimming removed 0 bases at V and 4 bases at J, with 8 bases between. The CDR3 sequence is CASSLVGGNQPQHF. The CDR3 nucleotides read TGCGCCAGCAGCTTGGTGGGCGGGAATCAGCCCCAGCATTTT.

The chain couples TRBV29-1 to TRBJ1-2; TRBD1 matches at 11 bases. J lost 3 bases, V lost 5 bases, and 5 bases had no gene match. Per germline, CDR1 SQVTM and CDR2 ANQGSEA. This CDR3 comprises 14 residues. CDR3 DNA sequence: TGCAGCGTTCAAGGGACAGGGGGTGACTATGGCTACACCTTC. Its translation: CSVQGTGGDYGYTF.

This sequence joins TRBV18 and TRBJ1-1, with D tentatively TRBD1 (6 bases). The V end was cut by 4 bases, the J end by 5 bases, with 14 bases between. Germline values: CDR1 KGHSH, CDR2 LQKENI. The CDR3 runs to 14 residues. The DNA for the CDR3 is TGTGCCAGCTCACGGACAGTTGAGGGGACTGAAGCTTTCTTT. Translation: CASSRTVEGTEAFF.

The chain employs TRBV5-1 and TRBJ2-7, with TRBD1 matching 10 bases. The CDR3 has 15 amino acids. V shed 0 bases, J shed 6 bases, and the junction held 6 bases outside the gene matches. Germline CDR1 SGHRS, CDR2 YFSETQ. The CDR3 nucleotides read TGCGCCAGCAGCTTGGGCGCGGGGACAGGGGTCGAGCAGTACTTC. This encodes CASSLGAGTGVEQYF.

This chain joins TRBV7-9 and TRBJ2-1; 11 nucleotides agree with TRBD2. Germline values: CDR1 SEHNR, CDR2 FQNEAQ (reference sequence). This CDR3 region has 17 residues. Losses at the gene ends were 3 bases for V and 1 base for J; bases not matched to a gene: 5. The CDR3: CASSLTLAGGSYNEQFF. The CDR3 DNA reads TGTGCCAGCAGCTTGACCCTAGCGGGAGGTTCCTACAATGAGCAGTTCTTC.

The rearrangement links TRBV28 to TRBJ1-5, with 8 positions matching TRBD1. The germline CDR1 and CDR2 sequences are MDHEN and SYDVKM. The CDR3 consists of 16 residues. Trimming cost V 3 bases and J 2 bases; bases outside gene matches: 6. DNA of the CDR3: TGTGCCAGCAGTTTTACAGGGGGTTTGCGCAATCAGCCCCAGCATTTT. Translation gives CASSFTGGLRNQPQHF.

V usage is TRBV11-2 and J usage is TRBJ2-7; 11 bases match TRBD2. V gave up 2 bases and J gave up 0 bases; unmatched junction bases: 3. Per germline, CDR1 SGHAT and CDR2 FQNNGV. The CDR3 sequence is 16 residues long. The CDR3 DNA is TGTGCCAGCAGCTTACTAGCGGGAGGCCTCTCCTACGAGCAGTACTTC. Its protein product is CASSLLAGGLSYEQYF. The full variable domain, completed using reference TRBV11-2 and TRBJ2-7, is EAGVAQSPRYKIIEKRQSVAFWCNPISGHATLYWYQQILGQGPKLLIQFQNNGVVDDSQLPKDRFSAERLKGVDSTLKIQPAKLEDSAVYLCASSLLAGGLSYEQYFGPGTRLTVT.

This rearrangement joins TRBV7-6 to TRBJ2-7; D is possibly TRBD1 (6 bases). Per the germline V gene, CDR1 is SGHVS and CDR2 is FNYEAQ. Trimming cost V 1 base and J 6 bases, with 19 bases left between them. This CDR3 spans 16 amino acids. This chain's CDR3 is CASSLGVQGDRSEQYF. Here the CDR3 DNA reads TGTGCCAGCAGCTTAGGCGTACAGGGAGATCGGAGCGAGCAGTACTTC.

The DNA of the CDR3 is TGTGCCACCAGCAGAGGGGACAGTCCCTACGAGCAGTACTTC. It codes for CATSRGDSPYEQYF. The V and J genes are TRBV15 and TRBJ2-7; TRBD1 matches 7 bases. J lost 2 bases, V lost 1 base, and 2 bases had no gene match. CDR1 and CDR2 (germline): LNHNV, YYDKDF (reference sequence). This CDR3 spans 14 amino acids.

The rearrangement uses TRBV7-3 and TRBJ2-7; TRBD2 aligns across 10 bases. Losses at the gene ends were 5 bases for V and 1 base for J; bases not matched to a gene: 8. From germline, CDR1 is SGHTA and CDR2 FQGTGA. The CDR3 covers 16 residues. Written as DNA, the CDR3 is TGTGCCAGCAGCCTCGGCCCTAGCGGGAGTTCCTACGAGCAGTACTTC. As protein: CASSLGPSGSSYEQYF.

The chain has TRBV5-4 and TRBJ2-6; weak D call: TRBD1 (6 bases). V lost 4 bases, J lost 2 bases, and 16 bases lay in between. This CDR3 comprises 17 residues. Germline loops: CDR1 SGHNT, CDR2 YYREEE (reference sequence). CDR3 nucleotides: TGTGCCAGCAGCCCTAACCCAAACAGGGCTGGGGCCAACGTCCTGACTTTC. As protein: CASSPNPNRAGANVLTF.

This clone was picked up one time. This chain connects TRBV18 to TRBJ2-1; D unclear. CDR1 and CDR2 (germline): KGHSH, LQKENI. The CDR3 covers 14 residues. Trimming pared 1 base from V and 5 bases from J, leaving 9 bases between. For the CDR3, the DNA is TGTGCCAGCTCACCACGAACAGTTCACAATGAGCAGTTCTTC. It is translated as CASSPRTVHNEQFF. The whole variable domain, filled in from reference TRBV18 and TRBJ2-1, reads NAGVMQNPRHLVRRRGQEARLRCSPMKGHSHVYWYRQLPEEGLKFMVYLQKENIIDESGMPKERFSAEFPKEGPSILRIQQVVRGDSAAYFCASSPRTVHNEQFFGPGTRLTVL.

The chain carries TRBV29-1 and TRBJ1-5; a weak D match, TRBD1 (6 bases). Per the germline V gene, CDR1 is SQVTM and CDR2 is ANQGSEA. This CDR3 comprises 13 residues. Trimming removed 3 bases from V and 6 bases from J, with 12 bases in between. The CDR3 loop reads CSVDMGGAQPQHF. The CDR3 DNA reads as TGCAGCGTTGATATGGGGGGGGCTCAGCCCCAGCATTTT.

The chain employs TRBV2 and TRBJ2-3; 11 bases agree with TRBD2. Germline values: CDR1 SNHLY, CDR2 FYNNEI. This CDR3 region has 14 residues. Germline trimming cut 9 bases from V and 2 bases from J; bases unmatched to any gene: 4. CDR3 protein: CARRTSGSTDTQYF. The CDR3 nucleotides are TGTGCCAGAAGGACTAGCGGGTCCACAGATACGCAGTATTTT.

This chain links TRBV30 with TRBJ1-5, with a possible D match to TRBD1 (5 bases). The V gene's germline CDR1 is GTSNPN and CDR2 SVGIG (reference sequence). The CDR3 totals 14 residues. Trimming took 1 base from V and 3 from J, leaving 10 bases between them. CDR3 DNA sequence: TGTGCCTGGAGTGGGGGGAATAACAATCAGCCCCAGCATTTT. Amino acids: CAWSGGNNNQPQHF.

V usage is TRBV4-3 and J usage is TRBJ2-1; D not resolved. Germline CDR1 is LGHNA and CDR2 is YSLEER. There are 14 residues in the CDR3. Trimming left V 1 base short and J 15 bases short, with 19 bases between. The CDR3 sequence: CASSQVIGTLQLFF. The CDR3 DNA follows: TGCGCCAGCAGCCAAGTTATCGGAACCCTTCAATTGTTCTTC.

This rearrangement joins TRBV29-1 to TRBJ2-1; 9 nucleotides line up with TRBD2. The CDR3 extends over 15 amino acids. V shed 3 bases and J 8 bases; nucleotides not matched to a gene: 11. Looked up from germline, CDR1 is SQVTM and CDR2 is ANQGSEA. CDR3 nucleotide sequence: TGCAGCGTTGAGGTACGCGAGCGGGAGGTCCATGAGCAGTTCTTC. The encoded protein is CSVEVREREVHEQFF.

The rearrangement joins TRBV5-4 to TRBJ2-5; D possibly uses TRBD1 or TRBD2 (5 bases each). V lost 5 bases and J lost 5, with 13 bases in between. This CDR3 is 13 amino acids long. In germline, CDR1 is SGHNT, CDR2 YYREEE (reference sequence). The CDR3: CASRSGGRETQYF. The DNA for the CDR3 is TGTGCCAGCAGGAGTGGGGGACGGGAGACCCAGTACTTC.

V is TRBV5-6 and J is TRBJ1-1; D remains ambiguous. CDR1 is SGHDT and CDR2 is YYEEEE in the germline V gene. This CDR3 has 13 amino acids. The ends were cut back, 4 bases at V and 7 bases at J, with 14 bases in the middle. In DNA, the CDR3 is TGTGCCAGCAGCGACCACCAGCCGATTGAAGCTTTCTTT. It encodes CASSDHQPIEAFF.

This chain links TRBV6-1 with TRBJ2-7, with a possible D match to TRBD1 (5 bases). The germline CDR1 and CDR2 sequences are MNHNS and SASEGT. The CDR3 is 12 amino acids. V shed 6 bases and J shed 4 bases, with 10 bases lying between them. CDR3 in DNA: TGTGCCAGCAGGCCAGGGTTTTACGAGCAGTACTTC. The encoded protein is CASRPGFYEQYF.

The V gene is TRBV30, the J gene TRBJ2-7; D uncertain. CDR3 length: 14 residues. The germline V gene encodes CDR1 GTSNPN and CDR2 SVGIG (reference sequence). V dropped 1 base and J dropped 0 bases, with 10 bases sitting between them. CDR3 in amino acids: CAWSGGRSSYEQYF. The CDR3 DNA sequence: TGTGCCTGGAGTGGAGGACGGAGCTCCTACGAGCAGTACTTC.

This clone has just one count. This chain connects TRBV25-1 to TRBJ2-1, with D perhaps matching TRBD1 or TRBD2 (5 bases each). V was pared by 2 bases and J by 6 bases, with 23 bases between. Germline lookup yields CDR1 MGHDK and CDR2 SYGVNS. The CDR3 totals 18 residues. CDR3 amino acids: CASSEGITGLGSGNEQFF. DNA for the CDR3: TGTGCCAGCAGTGAAGGTATCACGGGGCTGGGGTCGGGCAATGAGCAGTTCTTC.

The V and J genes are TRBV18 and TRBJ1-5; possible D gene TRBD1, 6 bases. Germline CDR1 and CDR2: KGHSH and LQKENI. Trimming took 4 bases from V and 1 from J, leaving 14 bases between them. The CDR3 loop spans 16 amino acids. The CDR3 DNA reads TGTGCCAGCTCACTGGGTCATGGGGGCAGCAATCAGCCCCAGCATTTT. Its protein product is CASSLGHGGSNQPQHF. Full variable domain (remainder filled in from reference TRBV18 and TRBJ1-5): NAGVMQNPRHLVRRRGQEARLRCSPMKGHSHVYWYRQLPEEGLKFMVYLQKENIIDESGMPKERFSAEFPKEGPSILRIQQVVRGDSAAYFCASSLGHGGSNQPQHFGDGTRLSIL.